The rows below give T cell receptor beta chains drawn from one sample of a study of cytomegalovirus exposure and HLA in healthy donors. Produced via immunoSEQ multiplex PCR; TCRdb's table is partial and in-frame only. Among about 150,000 clones listed, 82% were seen once. Sequenced: PBMCs. Receptor source: a man younger than 40 in good health and CMV-seropositive. The conserved cysteine and the conserved F or W are not part of the CDR3 here. A row's size may be missing; if present it is once, few, many or a size class.

clone_size | j_call | v_call | cdr3_aa
. | TRBJ1-2 | TRBV7-9 | ASSAPRGGHYGYT
. | TRBJ2-3 | TRBV6-6 | ASSYPTGPTDTQY
. | TRBJ2-7 | TRBV18 | ASSPGGGQTDEQY
. | TRBJ1-5 | TRBV27 | ASSLYRGDQPQH
few | TRBJ1-5 | TRBV7-3 | ASSLSQGQPQH
. | TRBJ1-1 | TRBV19 | ASTPLLGVSEAF
. | TRBJ1-2 | TRBV7-3 | ASSSPGQPFYGYT
once | TRBJ1-5 | TRBV5-5 | ASSLSGARQPQH
. | TRBJ1-5 | TRBV19 | ASDNQDSNQPQH
. | TRBJ2-3 | TRBV5-4 | ASSWGQGKGTDTQY
few | TRBJ2-2 | TRBV5-4 | ASSLDQGYTGELF
. | TRBJ1-5 | TRBV30 | AWSAGGGQPQH
. | TRBJ2-2 | TRBV4-3 | ASSLEPSGGANTGELF
. | TRBJ1-5 | TRBV30 | AWRLTGVPNQPQH
many | TRBJ2-7 | TRBV12-5 | ASGPPRTGNYEQY
. | TRBJ2-5 | TRBV7-7 | ASSLQRGETQY
. | TRBJ2-3 | TRBV11-3 | ASSLGQGSTDTQY
. | TRBJ1-3 | TRBV7-7 | ASSAGSSSGNTIY
. | TRBJ1-2 | TRBV27 | ASSLGTGDGYT
. | TRBJ1-1 | TRBV9 | ASSVGPGGNTEAF
. | TRBJ1-3 | TRBV2 | ASSRQGAGNTIY
. | TRBJ2-2 | TRBV4-1 | ASSQDPGNTGELF
. | TRBJ2-3 | TRBV7-3 | ASSSGLAGTDTQY
once | TRBJ2-7 | TRBV7-6 | ASSLARDRGGYEQY
. | TRBJ2-7 | TRBV7-9 | ASSLGGPYEQY
. | TRBJ2-5 | TRBV27 | ASSLSLRDVSKETQY
once | TRBJ1-1 | TRBV5-1 | ASSLGGGSTEAF
. | TRBJ1-4 | TRBV5-6 | ASSLGWTGRNEKLF
. | TRBJ2-1 | TRBV12-5 | ASGLVRGGREQF
. | TRBJ1-3 | TRBV27 | ASSLRGLGGNTIY
. | TRBJ2-7 | TRBV5-5 | ASSSSGLDYEQY
. | TRBJ2-2 | TRBV7-8 | ASSSLGLSTGELF
. | TRBJ1-6 | TRBV7-2 | ASSLRQGGSPLH
. | TRBJ1-1 | TRBV6-1 | ASSEGGQVYAEAF
once | TRBJ1-1 | TRBV4-1 | ASSQGTGGMNTEAF
once | TRBJ2-1 | TRBV7-3 | ASSFLLAGEQF
. | TRBJ1-4 | TRBV7-2 | ASSPPGGGGPREKLF
. | TRBJ2-7 | TRBV19 | ASSLGGTSYEQY
once | TRBJ2-3 | TRBV10-3 | AISVPGTDTQY
once | TRBJ2-7 | TRBV10-2 | ASSDHSTSYEQY
once | TRBJ2-4 | TRBV5-1 | ASSSGQLNIQY
. | TRBJ1-1 | TRBV6-1 | ASNPGSRGDTEAF